The source of this T cell receptor beta chain is a study of early T cells in non-severe SARS-CoV-2 infection. Study summary: Sequenced material consisted of bulk RNA (from unsorted whole blood), and chains were unpaired.

The ends lost 11 bases at V and 12 bases at J; junction bases unmatched: 11. The CDR3 is made up of 13 amino acids. This clonotype came up many times. TCRdb reprocessed the 5' RACE reads with MiXCR, giving one entry per CDR3 protein. The table lists tens of thousands of distinct CDR3 sequences, approximately 5.2% of them singletons. The sequence derives from an adult who was a healthcare worker with PCR-confirmed SARS-CoV-2 infection or an uninfected control (not recorded which). Sequenced input: whole blood. The chain carries TRBV12-3 or TRBV12-4 and TRBJ2-1; 12 nucleotides match TRBD2. The DNA of the CDR3 is TGTGCCGGGGGACTAGCGGGCTCTCCGGGGCAGTTCTTC. This encodes CAGGLAGSPGQFF.